The present T cell receptor (beta chain) was sequenced within a study of cytomegalovirus exposure and HLA in healthy donors. General study results and limits: Analysis performed later found more than 15,000 TCR beta sequences associated with HLA alleles at 0.05 false discovery rate. Presence/absence comparisons presumed near-even sequencing depth among donors. TCR beta chain V- and J-gene trimming was linked, in a later analysis, to a missense variant in DCLRE1C.

The study ran its PCR with 60 Vbeta and 13 Jbeta primers. TCRdb's copy holds only in-frame clones and misses some; the assay was immunoSEQ multiplex PCR. The repertoire includes approximately 150,000 clones, around three quarters of them detected once, and about 2.2% sits in the top ten. Remarks on this clone: Its antigen is currently unknown.

The sample consisted of PBMCs. The clonotype was recovered from a young woman in good health and CMV-seropositive.

Written as DNA, the CDR3 is TGTGCCAGCAGTTACGGGGCGGGGGGATTAAATGAGCAGTTCTTC. Amino acids: CASSYGAGGLNEQFF. The chain has TRBV6-5 and TRBJ2-1; 8 bases fit TRBD2. There are 15 residues in the CDR3. Germline V gene sequence: CDR1 MNHEY, CDR2 SVGAGI. Losses at the gene ends were 2 bases for V and 7 bases for J; bases not matched to a gene: 7.